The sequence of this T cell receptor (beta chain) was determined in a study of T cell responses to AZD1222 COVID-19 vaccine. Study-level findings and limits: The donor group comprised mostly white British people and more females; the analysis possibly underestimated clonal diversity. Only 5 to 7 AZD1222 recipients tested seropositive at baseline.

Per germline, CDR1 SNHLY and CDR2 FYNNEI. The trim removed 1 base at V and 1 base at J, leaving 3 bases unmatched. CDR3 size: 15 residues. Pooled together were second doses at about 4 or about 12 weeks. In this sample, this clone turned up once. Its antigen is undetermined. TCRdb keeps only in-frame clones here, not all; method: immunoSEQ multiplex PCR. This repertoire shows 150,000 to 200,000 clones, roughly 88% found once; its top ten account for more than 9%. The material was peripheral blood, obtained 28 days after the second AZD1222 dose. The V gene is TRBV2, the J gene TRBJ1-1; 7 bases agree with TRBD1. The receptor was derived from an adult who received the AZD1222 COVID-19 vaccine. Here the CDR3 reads CASSEGGTANTEAFF. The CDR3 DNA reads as TGTGCCAGCAGTGAAGGGGGGACAGCGAACACTGAAGCTTTCTTT.